This T cell receptor beta chain appears in the sequencing data of a study of cytomegalovirus exposure and HLA in healthy donors. Whole-study results and caveats: Most subjects had HLA-A and HLA-B alleles reportedly predicted accurately by TCR beta sequences. In terms of immune exposure information, only CMV serostatus was available. A prior analysis recorded that most TCR beta V segments were productive about 87% or about 30% of the time. In vitro work confirmed that a few CMV-associated chains recognize CMV antigens.

13 Jbeta primers and 60 Vbeta primers were used for the PCR. Here immunoSEQ multiplex PCR was the method, and the copy in TCRdb shows in-frame clones only, minus some. In the table there are about 180,000 clones, around 80% of which are singletons. Germline lookup yields CDR1 SQVTM and CDR2 ANQGSEA. Between the trimmed V and J ends, which lost 4 bases and 4 bases, there was a span of 14 bases. The CDR3 extends over 13 amino acids. In regard to this clone: The target antigen is unknown.

Specimen: PBMCs. The TCR sequence derives from a girl between 10 and 17 years old in good health and CMV-seropositive. The chain combines TRBV29-1 with TRBJ2-7; possibly TRBD1 for D (5 bases). The CDR3 nucleotides read TGCAGCGTTGTCGGGTGGGGCGGATACGAGCAGTACTTC. Amino acids: CSVVGWGGYEQYF.